This TCR beta chain is from a study of CD8 T cells in Susac syndrome. Random hexamers primed reverse transcription of about 0.5 to 1 ug RNA. A multiplex approach, immunoSEQ multiplex PCR, amplified TCR beta CDR3 across 54 Vbeta and 13 Jbeta. TCRdb re-analysed the immunoSEQ multiplex PCR reads in MiXCR, keeping a single row per CDR3 protein. The data contain approximately 300,000 distinct CDR3 sequences, over 75% of them singletons. Multiple sclerosis controls were treatment-naive patients with stable or active relapsing-remitting disease. CDR1 is GTSNPN, CDR2 SVGIG, per germline (reference sequence). This CDR3 contains 16 residues. Trimming stripped 5 bases from V and 4 bases from J, with 21 bases between.

Source material: CD8+ T cells from PBMCs. This receptor was obtained from a human donor with multiple sclerosis. The J gene is TRBJ2-1, the V gene TRBV30; D might be TRBD2 (6 bases). The CDR3, as DNA: TGTGCCTGGCGCCCTGACCCTGGGCGGGGTTACAATGAGCAGTTCTTC. Protein: CAWRPDPGRGYNEQFF.